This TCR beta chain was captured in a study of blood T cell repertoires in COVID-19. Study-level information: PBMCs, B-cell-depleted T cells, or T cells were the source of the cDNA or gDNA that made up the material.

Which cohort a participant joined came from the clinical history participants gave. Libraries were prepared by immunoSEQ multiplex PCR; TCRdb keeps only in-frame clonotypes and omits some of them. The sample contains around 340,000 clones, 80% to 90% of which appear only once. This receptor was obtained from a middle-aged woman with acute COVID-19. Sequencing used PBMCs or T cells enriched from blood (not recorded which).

The CDR3 DNA reads as TGCGCCAGCAGCCAAGAAAGCTCCGACGACAGGGTCAATCAGCCCCAGCATTTT. Translation gives CASSQESSDDRVNQPQHF. V gene TRBV4-3 combines with J gene TRBJ1-5, with 7 bases matching TRBD1. There are 18 residues in the CDR3. Germline V gene lookup returns CDR1 LGHNA and CDR2 YSLEER. V was clipped by 0 bases and J by 3 bases; unmatched bases: 11.